This T cell receptor (beta chain) came from a study of lymphopenia after photon versus proton radiotherapy. Whole-study findings and limits: Proton therapy kept repertoires fairly stable, unlike photons, which gained effector/memory cells. Oligoclonal CD8+ Temra expansion after nadir drove photon patients' diversity drop. Post-nadir TCR diversity decline inversely tracked overall survival among those who died.

With regard to this clone: As yet, its antigen is unknown.

Produced via immunoSEQ multiplex PCR; TCRdb's table is partial and in-frame only. The sample includes 60,000 to 75,000 clones, approximately 90% of them seen just once. Material: peripheral blood, obtained from a patient treated with proton-based radiotherapy. This sequence was found in an elderly man with esophageal cancer.

The CDR3 bases are TGTGCCACCAGCAGATCGGATAGATATGGCTACACCTTC. Residues: CATSRSDRYGYTF. The gene calls are TRBV15 and TRBJ1-2; no clear D. Germline CDR1 reads LNHNV; CDR2 reads YYDKDF (reference sequence). V lost 2 bases, J lost 5 bases, and 9 bases lay in between. CDR3 length equals 13 residues.